The present T cell receptor beta chain was sequenced within a study of blood T cell repertoires in COVID-19. The wider study: PBMCs, B-cell-depleted T cells, or T cells provided the cDNA or gDNA that made up the material.

The CDR3 runs to 17 residues. Unmatched junction bases numbered 4, after V lost 0 bases and J lost 0 bases. CDR1 is SGHNT, CDR2 YENEEA, per germline. Here immunoSEQ multiplex PCR was the method, and the copy in TCRdb shows in-frame clones only, minus some. The sample carries 90,000 to 100,000 clones, around nine tenths recorded once. The sequenced sample consisted of peripheral blood. The source is a middle-aged man with acute or convalescent COVID-19. The chain has TRBV11-3 and TRBJ2-1, with 8 bases identical to TRBD1. Here the CDR3 reads CASSLDSTGGSYNEQFF. The DNA of the CDR3 is TGTGCCAGCAGCTTAGATTCAACAGGGGGCTCCTACAATGAGCAGTTCTTC.